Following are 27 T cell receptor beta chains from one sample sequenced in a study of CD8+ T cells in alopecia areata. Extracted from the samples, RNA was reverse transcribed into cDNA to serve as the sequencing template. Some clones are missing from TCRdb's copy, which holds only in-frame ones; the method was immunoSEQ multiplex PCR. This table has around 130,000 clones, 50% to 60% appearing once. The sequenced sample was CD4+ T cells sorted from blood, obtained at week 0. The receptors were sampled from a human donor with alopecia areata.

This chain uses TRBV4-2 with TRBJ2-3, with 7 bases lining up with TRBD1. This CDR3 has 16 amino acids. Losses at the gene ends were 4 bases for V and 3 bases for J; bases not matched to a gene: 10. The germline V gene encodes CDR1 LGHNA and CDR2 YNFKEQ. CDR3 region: CASSPSAAGGTDTQYF. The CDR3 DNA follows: TGTGCCAGCAGCCCGTCGGCGGCAGGGGGAACAGATACGCAGTATTTT.

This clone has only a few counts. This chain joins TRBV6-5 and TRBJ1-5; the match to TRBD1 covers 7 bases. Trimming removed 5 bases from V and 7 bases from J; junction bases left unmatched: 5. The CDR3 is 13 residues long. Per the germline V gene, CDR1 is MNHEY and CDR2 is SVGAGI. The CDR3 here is CASSGRQGQPQHF. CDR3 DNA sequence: TGTGCCAGCAGTGGGAGACAGGGCCAGCCCCAGCATTTT.

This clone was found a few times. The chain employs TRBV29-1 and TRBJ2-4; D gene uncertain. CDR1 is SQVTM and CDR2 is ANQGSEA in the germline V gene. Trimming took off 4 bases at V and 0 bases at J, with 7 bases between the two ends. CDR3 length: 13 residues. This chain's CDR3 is CSVVVRAKNIQYF. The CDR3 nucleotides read TGCAGCGTTGTCGTGCGAGCCAAAAACATTCAGTACTTC.

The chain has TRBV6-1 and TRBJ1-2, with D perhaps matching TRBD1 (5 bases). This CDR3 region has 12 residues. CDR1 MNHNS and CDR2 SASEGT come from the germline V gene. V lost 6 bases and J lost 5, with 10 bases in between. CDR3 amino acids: CASRTVSYGYTF. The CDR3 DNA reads TGTGCCAGCAGGACAGTTTCATATGGCTACACCTTC.

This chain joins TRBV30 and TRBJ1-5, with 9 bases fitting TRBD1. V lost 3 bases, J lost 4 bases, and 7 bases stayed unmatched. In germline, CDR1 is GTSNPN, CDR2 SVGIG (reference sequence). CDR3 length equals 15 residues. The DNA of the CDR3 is TGTGCCTGGAGCGGGACAGGGACGGCTAATCAGCCCCAGCATTTT. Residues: CAWSGTGTANQPQHF.

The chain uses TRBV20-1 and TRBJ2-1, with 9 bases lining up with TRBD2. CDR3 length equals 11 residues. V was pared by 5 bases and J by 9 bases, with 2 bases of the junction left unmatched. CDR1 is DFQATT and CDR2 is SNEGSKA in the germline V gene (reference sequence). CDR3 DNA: TGCAGTGCTGTTAGCGGGAGTGAGCAGTTCTTC. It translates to CSAVSGSEQFF.

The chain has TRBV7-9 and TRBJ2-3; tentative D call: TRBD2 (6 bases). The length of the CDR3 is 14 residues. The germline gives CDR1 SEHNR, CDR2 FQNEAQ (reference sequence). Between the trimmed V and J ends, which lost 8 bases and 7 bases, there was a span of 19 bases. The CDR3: CASQSLGGGNTQYF. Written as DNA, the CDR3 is TGTGCCAGCCAAAGTTTGGGAGGCGGCAATACGCAGTATTTT. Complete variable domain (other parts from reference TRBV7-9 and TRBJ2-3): DTGVSQNPRHKITKRGQNVTFRCDPISEHNRLYWYRQTLGQGPEFLTYFQNEAQLEKSRLLSDRFSAERPKGSFSTLEIQRTEQGDSAMYLCASQSLGGGNTQYFGPGTRLTVL.

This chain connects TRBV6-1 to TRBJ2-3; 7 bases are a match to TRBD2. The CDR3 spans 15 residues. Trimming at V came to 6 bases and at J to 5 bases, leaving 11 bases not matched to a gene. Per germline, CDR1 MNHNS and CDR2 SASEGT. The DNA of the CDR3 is TGTGCCAGCAGAAATAGCTGGGGGGGGGTAGATACGCAGTATTTT. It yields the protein CASRNSWGGVDTQYF.

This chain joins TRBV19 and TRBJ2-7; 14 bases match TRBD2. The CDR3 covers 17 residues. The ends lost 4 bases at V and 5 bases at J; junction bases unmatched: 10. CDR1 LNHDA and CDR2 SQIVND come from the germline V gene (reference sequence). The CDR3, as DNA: TGTGCCAGTAGTACTGGACTAGCGGGAGGAGGGGGCCACGAGCAGTACTTC. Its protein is CASSTGLAGGGGHEQYF. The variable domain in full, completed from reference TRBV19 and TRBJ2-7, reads DGGITQSPKYLFRKEGQNVTLSCEQNLNHDAMYWYRQDPGQGLRLIYYSQIVNDFQKGDIAEGYSVSREKKESFPLTVTSAQKNPTAFYLCASSTGLAGGGGHEQYFGPGTRLTVT.

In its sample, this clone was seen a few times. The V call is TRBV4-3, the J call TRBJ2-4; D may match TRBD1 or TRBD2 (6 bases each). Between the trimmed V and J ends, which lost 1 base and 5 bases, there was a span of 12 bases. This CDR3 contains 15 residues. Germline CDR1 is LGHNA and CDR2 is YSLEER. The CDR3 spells CASSQVGGPQNIQYF. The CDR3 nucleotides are TGCGCCAGCAGCCAAGTAGGGGGGCCGCAAAACATTCAGTACTTC.

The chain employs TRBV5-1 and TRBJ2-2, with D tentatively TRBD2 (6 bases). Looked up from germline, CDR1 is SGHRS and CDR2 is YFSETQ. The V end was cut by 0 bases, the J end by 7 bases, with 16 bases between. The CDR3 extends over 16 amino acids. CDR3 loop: CASSLAGGARIGELFF. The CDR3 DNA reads TGCGCCAGCAGCTTGGCCGGAGGGGCTAGAATCGGGGAGCTGTTTTTT.

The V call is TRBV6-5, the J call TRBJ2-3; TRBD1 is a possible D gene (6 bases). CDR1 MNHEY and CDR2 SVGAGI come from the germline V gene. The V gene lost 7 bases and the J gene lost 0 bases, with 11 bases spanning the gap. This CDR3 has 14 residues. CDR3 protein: CASNDRTSTDTQYF. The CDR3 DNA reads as TGTGCCAGCAACGACAGGACTAGCACAGATACGCAGTATTTT.

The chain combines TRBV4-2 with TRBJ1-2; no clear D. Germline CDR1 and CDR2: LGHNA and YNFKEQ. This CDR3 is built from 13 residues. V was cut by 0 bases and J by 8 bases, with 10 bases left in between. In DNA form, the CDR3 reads TGTGCCAGCAGCCAAGATACGACCCCCGGCTACACCTTC. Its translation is CASSQDTTPGYTF.

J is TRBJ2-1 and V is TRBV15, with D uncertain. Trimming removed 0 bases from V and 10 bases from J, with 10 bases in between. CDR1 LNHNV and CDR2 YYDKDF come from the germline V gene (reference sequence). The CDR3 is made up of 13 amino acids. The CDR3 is CATSRDLGPEQFF. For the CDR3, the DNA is TGTGCCACCAGCAGAGATCTGGGTCCCGAGCAGTTCTTC.

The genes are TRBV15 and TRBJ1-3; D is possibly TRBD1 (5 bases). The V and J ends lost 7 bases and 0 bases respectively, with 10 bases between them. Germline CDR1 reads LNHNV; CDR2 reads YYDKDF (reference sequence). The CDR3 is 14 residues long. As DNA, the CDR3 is TGTGCCACCAAAGTAGGGGCCTCTGGAAACACCATATATTTT. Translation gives CATKVGASGNTIYF.

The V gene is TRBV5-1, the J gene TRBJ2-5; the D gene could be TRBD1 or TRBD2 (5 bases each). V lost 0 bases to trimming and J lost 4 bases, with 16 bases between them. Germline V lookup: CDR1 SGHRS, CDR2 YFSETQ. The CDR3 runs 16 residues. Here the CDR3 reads CASSLAGTRSVETQYF. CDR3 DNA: TGCGCCAGCAGCTTGGCGGGGACCCGAAGTGTAGAGACCCAGTACTTC. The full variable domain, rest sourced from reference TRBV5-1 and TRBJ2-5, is KAGVTQTPRYLIKTRGQQVTLSCSPISGHRSVSWYQQTPGQGLQFLFEYFSETQRNKGNFPGRFSGRQFSNSRSEMNVSTLELGDSALYLCASSLAGTRSVETQYFGPGTRLLVL.

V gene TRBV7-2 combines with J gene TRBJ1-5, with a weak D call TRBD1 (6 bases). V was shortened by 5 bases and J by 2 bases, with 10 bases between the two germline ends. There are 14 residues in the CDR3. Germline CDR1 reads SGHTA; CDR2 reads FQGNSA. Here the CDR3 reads CASSQHRGNQPQHF. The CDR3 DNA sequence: TGTGCCAGCAGCCAACACAGGGGCAATCAGCCCCAGCATTTT.

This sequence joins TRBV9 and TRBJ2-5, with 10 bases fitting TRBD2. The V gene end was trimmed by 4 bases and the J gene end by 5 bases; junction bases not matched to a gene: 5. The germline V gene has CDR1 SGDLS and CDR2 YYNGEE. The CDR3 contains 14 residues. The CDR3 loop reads CASSPGTSVETQYF. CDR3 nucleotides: TGTGCCAGCAGCCCCGGGACTAGCGTCGAGACCCAGTACTTC.

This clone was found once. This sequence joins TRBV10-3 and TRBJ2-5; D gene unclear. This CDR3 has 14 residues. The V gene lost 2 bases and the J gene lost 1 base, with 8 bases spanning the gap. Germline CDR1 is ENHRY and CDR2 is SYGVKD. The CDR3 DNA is TGTGCCATCAGTGAGGCGACACCCCAAGAGACCCAGTACTTC. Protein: CAISEATPQETQYF.

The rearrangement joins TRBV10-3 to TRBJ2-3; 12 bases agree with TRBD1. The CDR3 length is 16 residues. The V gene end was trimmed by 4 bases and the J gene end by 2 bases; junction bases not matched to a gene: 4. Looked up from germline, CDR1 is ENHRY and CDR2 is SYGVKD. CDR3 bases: TGTGCCATCAGTGGGGGACAGGGGGCTTACACAGATACGCAGTATTTT. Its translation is CAISGGQGAYTDTQYF.

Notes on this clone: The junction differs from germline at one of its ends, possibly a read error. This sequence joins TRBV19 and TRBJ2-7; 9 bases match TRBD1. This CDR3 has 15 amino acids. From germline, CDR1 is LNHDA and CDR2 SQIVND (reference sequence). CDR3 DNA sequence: TGTGCCAGTGGTATAGGCGGGACAGGGATCTACGAGCAGTACTTC. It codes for CASGIGGTGIYEQYF.

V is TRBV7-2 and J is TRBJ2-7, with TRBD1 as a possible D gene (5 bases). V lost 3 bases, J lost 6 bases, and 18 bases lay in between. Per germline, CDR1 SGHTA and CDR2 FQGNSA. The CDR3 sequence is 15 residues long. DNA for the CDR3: TGTGCCAGCAGCTTTAGGGCCTCAGGGTCGGTCGAGCAGTACTTC. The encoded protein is CASSFRASGSVEQYF.

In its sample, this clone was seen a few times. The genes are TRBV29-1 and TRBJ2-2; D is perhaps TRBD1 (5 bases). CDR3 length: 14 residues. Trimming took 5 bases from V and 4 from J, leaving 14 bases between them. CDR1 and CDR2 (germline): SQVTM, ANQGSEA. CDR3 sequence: CSVRAGRGTGELFF. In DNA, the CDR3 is TGCAGCGTTCGGGCAGGGCGAGGCACCGGGGAGCTGTTTTTT.

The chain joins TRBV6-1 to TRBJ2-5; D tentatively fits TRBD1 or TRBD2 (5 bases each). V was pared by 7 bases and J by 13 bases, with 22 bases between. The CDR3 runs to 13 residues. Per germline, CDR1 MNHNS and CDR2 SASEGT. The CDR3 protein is CASTEILRDRRYF. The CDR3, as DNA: TGTGCCAGCACTGAGATCCTCCGGGACCGCCGGTACTTC.

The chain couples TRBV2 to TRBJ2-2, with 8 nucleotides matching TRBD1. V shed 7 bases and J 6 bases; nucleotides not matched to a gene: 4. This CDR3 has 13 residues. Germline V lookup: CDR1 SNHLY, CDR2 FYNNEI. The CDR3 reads CASTQGAPGELFF. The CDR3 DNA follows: TGTGCCAGCACGCAGGGGGCTCCCGGGGAGCTGTTTTTT.

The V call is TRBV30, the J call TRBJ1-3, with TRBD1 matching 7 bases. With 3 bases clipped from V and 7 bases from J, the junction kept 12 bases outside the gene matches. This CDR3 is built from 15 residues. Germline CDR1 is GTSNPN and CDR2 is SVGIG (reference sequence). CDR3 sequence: CAWSGVGQSWNTIYF. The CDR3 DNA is TGTGCCTGGAGCGGGGTGGGACAGTCGTGGAACACCATATATTTT. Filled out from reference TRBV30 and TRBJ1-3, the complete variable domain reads SQTIHQWPATLVQPVGSPLSLECTVEGTSNPNLYWYRQAAGRGLQLLFYSVGIGQISSEVPQNLSASRPQDRQFILSSKKLLLSDSGFYLCAWSGVGQSWNTIYFGEGSWLTVV.

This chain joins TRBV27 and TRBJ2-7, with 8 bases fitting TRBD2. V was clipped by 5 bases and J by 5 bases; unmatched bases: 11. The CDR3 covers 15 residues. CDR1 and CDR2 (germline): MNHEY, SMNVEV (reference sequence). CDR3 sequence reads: CASSLLAGMDNEQYF. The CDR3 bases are TGTGCCAGCAGTCTATTAGCGGGAATGGATAACGAGCAGTACTTC.